These 23 T cell receptor beta chains originate from one sample sequenced in a study of T cells in Graves' hyperthyroidism and ophthalmopathy. The TCR beta CDR3 regions underwent amplification using RNA transcripts as the source. First-round RT-PCR with HTBI primers amplified the TCR CDR3 region. TCRdb re-derived calls from the multiplex PCR reads in MiXCR, one entry per CDR3 protein. The sample records 400,000 or so distinct CDR3 sequences, around 13% being singletons. The sequenced material came from blood. The source is a woman aged 25 to 39 with Graves' ophthalmopathy.

Many counts were recorded for this clonotype. The chain is built from TRBV10-3 and TRBJ1-3, with 7 bases fitting TRBD1. The germline V gene encodes CDR1 ENHRY and CDR2 SYGVKD. Trimming at V came to 2 bases and at J to 1 base, leaving 5 bases not matched to a gene. The CDR3 spans 16 residues. The CDR3 loop is CAISEARGTSGNTIYF. The CDR3 DNA reads as TGTGCCATCAGTGAGGCCAGGGGGACTTCTGGAAACACCATATATTTT.

Comments on this clonotype: The DNA is left out, because the CDR3 cannot be placed on it with certainty; the CDR3 is given as TCRdb lists it. The chain joins TRBV5-5 to TRBJ2-7; the table's D gene call, TRBD2, was not cross checked with the DNA. The CDR3 is 20 amino acids in total, end residues counted. Germline CDR1 and CDR2: SGHKS and YYEKEE (reference sequence). The CDR3 sequence is CASSFYICSALAGGSYEQYF.

The V call is TRBV7-9, the J call TRBJ1-3; D ambiguous. The V and J ends lost 5 bases and 4 bases respectively, with 18 bases between them. The CDR3 extends over 16 amino acids. CDR1 is SEHNR and CDR2 is FQNEAQ in the germline V gene (reference sequence). The CDR3 is CASSPDGVAGGNTIYF. Written as DNA, the CDR3 is TGTGCCAGCAGCCCTGACGGGGTGGCTGGAGGAAACACCATATATTTT.

In its sample, this clonotype was seen a few times. V gene TRBV7-9 combines with J gene TRBJ1-3; 7 bases line up with TRBD1. The germline V gene has CDR1 SEHNR and CDR2 FQNEAQ (reference sequence). J gave up 0 bases and V 11 bases, and 7 bases lay outside the gene matches. The CDR3 loop spans 14 amino acids. CDR3 region: CASQTGSSGNTIYF. The CDR3 nucleotides are TGTGCCTCACAGACAGGGAGCTCTGGAAACACCATATATTTT.

The genes are TRBV5-1 and TRBJ1-4; D not resolved. Trimming cost V 1 base and J 2 bases, with 18 bases left between them. This CDR3 has 18 amino acids. Germline CDR1 is SGHRS and CDR2 is YFSETQ. CDR3 protein: CASSLLGPTPSTNEKLFF. The CDR3 DNA reads as TGCGCCAGCAGCTTGTTGGGTCCAACCCCCTCGACTAATGAAAAACTGTTTTTT.

This clonotype was seen repeatedly, ten times or more. V and J are TRBV2 and TRBJ1-1; the D is unclear. V was clipped by 10 bases and J by 4 bases, with 10 bases between them. CDR1 is SNHLY, CDR2 FYNNEI, per germline. CDR3 length: 11 amino acids. CDR3 DNA sequence: TGTGCCACCTACACGGGCACTGAAGCTTTCTTT. Its translation is CATYTGTEAFF.

This clonotype was seen only a few times. The chain recombines TRBV18 with TRBJ2-7, with TRBD1 matching 7 bases. CDR3 length equals 12 residues. V dropped 5 bases and J dropped 6; count of bases not matched to a gene: 4. Germline CDR1 and CDR2: KGHSH and LQKENI. The CDR3 sequence: CASSTRTGEQYF. The CDR3 DNA reads TGTGCCAGCTCAACACGGACAGGCGAGCAGTACTTC.

This chain links TRBV5-1 with TRBJ2-2; TRBD2 matches at 13 bases. Germline V gene lookup returns CDR1 SGHRS and CDR2 YFSETQ. The CDR3 is made up of 16 amino acids. With V trimmed by 3 bases and J by 3 bases, 2 bases remained unmatched. CDR3 sequence reads: CASSSTSGRYTGELFF. CDR3 sequence (DNA): TGCGCCAGCAGCTCGACTAGCGGGAGGTACACCGGGGAGCTGTTTTTT.

This clonotype came up many times. The rearrangement links TRBV18 to TRBJ2-2; D not certain. Germline CDR1 KGHSH, CDR2 LQKENI. The CDR3 extends over 16 amino acids. V dropped 0 bases and J dropped 2 bases, with 10 bases sitting between them. This chain's CDR3 is CASSPPRITNTGELFF. The DNA of the CDR3 is TGTGCCAGCTCACCACCGAGGATTACTAACACCGGGGAGCTGTTTTTT.

This clonotype appeared a few times. This chain connects TRBV27 to TRBJ1-2; 9 bases agree with TRBD1. V dropped 5 bases and J dropped 6; count of bases not matched to a gene: 4. Germline V gives CDR1 MNHEY, CDR2 SMNVEV (reference sequence). This CDR3 has 13 residues. CDR3 loop: CASSRGQGDGYTF. The CDR3 coding sequence is TGTGCCAGCAGTAGGGGACAGGGAGATGGCTACACCTTC.

This clonotype was found many times. The chain joins TRBV3-1 to TRBJ2-1; D unclear. Germline loops: CDR1 LGHDT, CDR2 YNNKEL (reference sequence). V lost 2 bases and J lost 8, with 13 bases in between. CDR3 length equals 14 residues. CDR3 in amino acids: CASSQYQGLHEQFF. DNA of the CDR3: TGTGCCAGCAGCCAATACCAAGGGCTTCATGAGCAGTTCTTC.

This clonotype showed up many times. The V and J genes are TRBV27 and TRBJ2-3, with 11 bases aligning to TRBD2. Germline V lookup: CDR1 MNHEY, CDR2 SMNVEV (reference sequence). This CDR3 comprises 15 residues. Losses at the gene ends were 6 bases for V and 6 bases for J; bases not matched to a gene: 8. The CDR3 DNA reads as TGTGCCAGCAGCCCAATAGCGGGGGGGCCCGATACGCAGTATTTT. It encodes CASSPIAGGPDTQYF.

This clonotype was observed many times. This chain joins TRBV2 and TRBJ1-2; 7 positions agree with TRBD1. Germline trimming cut 6 bases from V and 6 bases from J; bases unmatched to any gene: 10. The CDR3 consists of 14 residues. Germline CDR1 reads SNHLY; CDR2 reads FYNNEI. The CDR3 nucleotides read TGTGCCAGCAGCGTACAGGGGAGATCGGATGGCTACACCTTC. It encodes CASSVQGRSDGYTF.

This clonotype was picked up one time. This chain links TRBV7-9 with TRBJ1-2; D is undetermined. There are 15 residues in the CDR3. The germline V and J ends were trimmed by 0 bases and 4 bases, with 12 bases remaining between them. Germline V lookup: CDR1 SEHNR, CDR2 FQNEAQ (reference sequence). CDR3 sequence (DNA): TGTGCCAGCAGCTTAGCGCAAGACCCGCTCTATGGCTACACCTTC. This gives the protein CASSLAQDPLYGYTF.

In its sample, this clonotype was seen many times. The chain carries TRBV11-2 and TRBJ2-3; possible D gene TRBD2, 6 bases. V dropped 11 bases and J dropped 0 bases, with 21 bases sitting between them. The germline CDR1 and CDR2 sequences are SGHAT and FQNNGV. The CDR3 runs 16 residues. The CDR3 DNA reads TGTGCCTCGCGGGACGAACGGATGTCTAGCACAGATACGCAGTATTTT. Amino acids: CASRDERMSSTDTQYF.

This clonotype was counted at least ten times. J is TRBJ2-7 and V is TRBV12-3 or TRBV12-4; D uncertain. The CDR3 sequence is 18 residues long. The V and J ends lost 0 bases and 0 bases respectively, with 18 bases between them. In DNA, the CDR3 is TGTGCCAGCAGTTTAGCGCGGAGTAAGGCAACTTACTCCTACGAGCAGTACTTC. This translates into CASSLARSKATYSYEQYF.

The V and J genes are TRBV20-1 and TRBJ2-2, with TRBD2 matching over 9 bases. V lost 3 bases, J lost 0 bases, and 8 bases stayed unmatched. The CDR3 is 17 residues long. Per germline, CDR1 DFQATT and CDR2 SNEGSKA (reference sequence). The CDR3 region is CSASRLAGGPNTGELFF. The CDR3 coding sequence is TGCAGTGCTAGTAGGCTGGCGGGGGGGCCGAACACCGGGGAGCTGTTTTTT.

This rearrangement joins TRBV11-3 to TRBJ1-4; no definite D call. Between the trimmed V and J ends, which lost 3 bases and 7 bases, there was a span of 6 bases. There are 12 residues in the CDR3. The germline CDR1 and CDR2 sequences are SGHNT and YENEEA. Written as DNA, the CDR3 is TGTGCCAGCAGCTTGTCTCTTGAAAAACTGTTTTTT. Its translation is CASSLSLEKLFF.

This clonotype was observed many times. The chain has TRBV28 and TRBJ1-4, with unresolved D. V lost 5 bases and J 4 bases, leaving 8 bases between the germline ends. Germline V gene data show CDR1 as MDHEN and CDR2 as SYDVKM. This CDR3 has 13 residues. CDR3 amino acids: CASSRTLNEKLFF. The CDR3 DNA is TGTGCCAGCAGTCGAACCCTTAATGAAAAACTGTTTTTT.

A remark on this clonotype: A much bigger clone sits one base away, suggesting this may be a read error. This sequence joins TRBV12-3 or TRBV12-4 and TRBJ1-6; 7 positions agree with TRBD1. This CDR3 has 15 residues. V dropped 2 bases and J dropped 5; count of bases not matched to a gene: 3. The CDR3 protein is CASSLRDRNNSPLHF. DNA for the CDR3: TGTGCCAGCAGTTTACGGGACAGAAATAATTCACCCCTCCACTTT.

This clonotype was counted many times. CDR3 loop: CASSRLAGGGEQFF. The CDR3 nucleotides read TGTGCCAGCAGCCGACTAGCGGGGGGCGGTGAGCAGTTCTTC. This chain links TRBV6-2 or TRBV6-3 with TRBJ2-1; 13 positions agree with TRBD2. Germline trimming cut 6 bases from V and 9 bases from J; bases unmatched to any gene: 5. The length of the CDR3 is 14 residues. Germline CDR1 is MNHEY and CDR2 is SVGEGT.

This sequence joins TRBV19 and TRBJ1-5; no reliable D call. Trimming removed 3 bases at V and 7 bases at J, with 22 bases between. In germline, CDR1 is LNHDA, CDR2 SQIVND (reference sequence). The CDR3 runs to 17 residues. The CDR3 bases are TGTGCCAGTAGTATCCAACCGATAGGTCCGATCGGGCAGCCCCAGCATTTT. Translated: CASSIQPIGPIGQPQHF.

Ten or more counts support this clonotype. The V gene is TRBV30, the J gene TRBJ2-7; 7 bases are shared with TRBD1. The J segment lost 4 bases and the V segment lost 1 base, leaving 1 base of the junction unmatched. The CDR3 is 12 amino acids. CDR1 and CDR2 (germline): GTSNPN, SVGIG (reference sequence). Here the CDR3 reads CAWSARGYEQYF. CDR3 nucleotide sequence: TGTGCCTGGAGTGCCAGGGGGTACGAGCAGTACTTC.